This TCR beta chain was sequenced in a study of OX40 agonist ivuxolimab in advanced cancers. Overall study context: Six ivuxolimab dose levels, 0.01 to 10 mg/kg, were given intravenously every 2 weeks.

TCRdb's copy holds only in-frame clones and misses some; the assay was immunoSEQ multiplex PCR. The sample lists fewer than 35,000 clones, 80% to 90% occurring once. Material: CD4+ or CD8+ T cells sorted from blood, obtained in a trial of the OX40 agonist ivuxolimab. This TCR was sampled from an adult with an advanced solid tumor such as melanoma, head and neck, liver or kidney cancer.

The CDR3 sequence: CASSIGRGAYEQYF. In DNA form, the CDR3 reads TGTGCCAGTAGTATCGGCAGGGGGGCCTACGAGCAGTACTTC. The chain recombines TRBV19 with TRBJ2-7; D may be TRBD1 (7 bases). CDR3 length: 14 amino acids. Germline CDR1 is LNHDA and CDR2 is SQIVND (reference sequence). The V gene lost 3 bases and the J gene lost 2 bases, with 11 bases spanning the gap.